This TCR beta chain was identified during a study of blood T cell repertoires in COVID-19 (dated by TCRdb to 2020 to 2022). A note on the overall study: Samples covering the acute and convalescent phases of COVID-19 were provided by collaborators in the United States, Italy and Spain. The prospective study material was composed of cDNA or gDNA derived from T cells, B-cell-depleted T cells, or PBMCs. Deeply sampled blood TCRbeta repertoires from subjects exposed to, actively infected with, or recovered from COVID-19 were included in the dataset. The repertoires were released in a freely available public database meant as a resource for research on the immune response to SARS-CoV-2. The samples were drawn from two sources: the first 160 participants of the ongoing ImmuneRACE study, and 1,000 to 1,500 subjects contributed by 6 global collaborators. A de-identified subject ID, COVID-19 status, age in years and sex were almost always included in the sample metadata. HLA class I and class II types, where available, came from metadata supplied by the sample provider rather than from assay-based typing.

TCRbeta CDR3 regions were amplified from genomic DNA using the immunoSEQ Assay, a bias-controlled multiplex PCR. As for the authors' bioinformatics: Within the assay, amplification of reference gene primers was used to estimate how many nucleated cells each sample contained. To quantify the absolute abundance of each unique TCRbeta CDR3 rearrangement, sequence reads were collapsed and filtered. For each sample, productive Simpson clonality was calculated as the square root of Simpson's diversity index over productive rearrangements. TCRdb limited this immuneACCESS table to in-frame rearrangements with V and J called. A share of clones is missing; checked studies link under half to unresolved V genes, and the rest is unexplained. The V and J calls and clone size come from that table; D and trimming were worked out from the DNA. This sample gives fewer than 650,000 clones in total; 85% to 90% of them show up just once. The ten largest clones represent 7.5% to 9.5% of the sample.

At one collaborating source in Seattle, patients were enrolled during active infection and were followed longitudinally through the course of disease. Each collaborating institution followed its own protocols to collect whole blood in K2EDTA tubes. For TCRbeta analysis, collaborators shipped samples in one of three forms: frozen whole blood, isolated PBMCs, or DNA extracted from either of those sample types. The study at large found these results: The amount of clinical and demographic metadata varied by source and participant and was provided uncurated.

CDR1 WNHNN and CDR2 SYGVQD are derived from the germline V gene (reference sequence). Trimming accounts for 9 bases at V and 3 bases at J, while the number of junction bases matched to no gene is 7. The CDR3, cysteine through phenylalanine, is 14 amino acids long. The retained sequence is limited to the CDR3, 42 bases, with the frame set at the first base. Notes on this clone: It has no known antigen specificity. Per-base quality was not reported, and no clone a single base away is much larger than it.

Sequencing input: peripheral blood. The rearrangement combines TRBV10-1 with TRBJ2-5, and 10 junctional nucleotides match TRBD1. This sequence was found in a woman in her forties or fifties with COVID-19, enrolled during active disease. The CDR3 here reads CARGDRGREETQYF. The DNA sequence is as follows: TGCGCCAGGGGAGACAGGGGGCGAGAAGAGACCCAGTACTTC.